This entry features one TCR beta chain sequence. The data originate from a study of beta chain features in type 1 diabetes. Germline loops: CDR1 MDHEN, CDR2 SYDVKM. The CDR3 spans 12 residues. V gave up 3 bases and J gave up 4 bases, with 7 bases separating them. cDNA synthesis used the whole RNA isolate, giving expressed TCRB sequences. Some clones are missing from TCRdb's copy, which holds only in-frame ones; the method was immunoSEQ multiplex PCR. The data contain 300,000 or so clones, around 8% of them singletons. The chain is built from TRBV28 and TRBJ2-7; no reliable D call. The sample consisted of central memory CD4+ T cells from blood. The receptor comes from a woman aged 18-29 years in good health. Here the CDR3 DNA reads TGTGCCAGCAGTTTTAAGGGTTACGAGCAGTACTTC. This encodes CASSFKGYEQYF.